One TCR beta chain is described in this entry. Its antigen remains unidentified. The germline V gene encodes CDR1 SGHTS and CDR2 YDEGEE. This CDR3 spans 13 amino acids. Between the trimmed V and J ends, which lost 4 bases and 1 base, there was a span of 8 bases. Data came from immunoSEQ multiplex PCR; TCRdb stores just in-frame clones and leaves some out. The sample has 45,000 to 60,000 clones; around 80% are singletons. The sample belongs to a study of a mutant IDH1 vaccine in newly diagnosed glioma. Time point described: week 5, during vaccination. In the vaccine, a single dose held 300 ug of the mutant IDH1 20-mer peptide, along with topical imiquimod.

The specimen comprised PBMCs, sampled from a glioma patient whose treatment included an IDH1 peptide vaccine. The chain links TRBV5-8 to TRBJ1-1; D gene unclear. The TCR sequence derives from a man aged 50 to 59 with glioma. The CDR3 sequence: CASSLMQNTEAFF. The CDR3 DNA is TGTGCCAGCAGCCTCATGCAGAACACTGAAGCTTTCTTT.